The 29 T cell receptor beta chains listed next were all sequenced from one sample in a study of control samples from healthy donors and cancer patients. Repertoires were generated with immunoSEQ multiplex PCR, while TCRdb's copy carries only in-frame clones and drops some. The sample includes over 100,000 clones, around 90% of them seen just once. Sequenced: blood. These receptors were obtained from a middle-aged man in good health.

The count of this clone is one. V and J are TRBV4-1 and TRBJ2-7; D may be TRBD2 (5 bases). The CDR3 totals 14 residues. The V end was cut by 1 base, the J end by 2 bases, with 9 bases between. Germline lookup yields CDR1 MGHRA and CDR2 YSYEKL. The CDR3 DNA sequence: TGCGCCAGCAGCCAAGTTCCGGGGACCTACGAGCAGTACTTC. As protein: CASSQVPGTYEQYF.

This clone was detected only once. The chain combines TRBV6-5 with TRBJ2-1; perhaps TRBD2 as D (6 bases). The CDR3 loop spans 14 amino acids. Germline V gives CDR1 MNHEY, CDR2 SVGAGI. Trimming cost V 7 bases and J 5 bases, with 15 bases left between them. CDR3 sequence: CASTGDWLNNEQFF. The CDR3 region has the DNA TGTGCCAGCACCGGGGACTGGCTCAACAATGAGCAGTTCTTC.

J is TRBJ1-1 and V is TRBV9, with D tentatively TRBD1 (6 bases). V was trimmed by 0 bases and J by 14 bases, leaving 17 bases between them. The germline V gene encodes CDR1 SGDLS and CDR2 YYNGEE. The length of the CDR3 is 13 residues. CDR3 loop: CASSVGPGEPGFF. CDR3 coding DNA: TGTGCCAGCAGCGTAGGTCCAGGGGAGCCCGGCTTCTTT.

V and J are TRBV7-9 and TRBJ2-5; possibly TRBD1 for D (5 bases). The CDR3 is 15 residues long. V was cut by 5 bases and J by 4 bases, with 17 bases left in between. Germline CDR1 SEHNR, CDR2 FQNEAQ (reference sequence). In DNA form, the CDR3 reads TGTGCCAGCAGCCCGGCAAGAGGACAATCAGAGACCCAGTACTTC. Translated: CASSPARGQSETQYF.

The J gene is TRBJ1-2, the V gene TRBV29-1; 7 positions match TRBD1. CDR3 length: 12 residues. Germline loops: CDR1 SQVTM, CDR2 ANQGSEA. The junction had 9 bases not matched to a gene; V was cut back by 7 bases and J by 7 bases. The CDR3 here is CSDYRRGPGYTF. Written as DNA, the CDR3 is TGCAGCGATTACAGAAGGGGGCCTGGCTACACCTTC.

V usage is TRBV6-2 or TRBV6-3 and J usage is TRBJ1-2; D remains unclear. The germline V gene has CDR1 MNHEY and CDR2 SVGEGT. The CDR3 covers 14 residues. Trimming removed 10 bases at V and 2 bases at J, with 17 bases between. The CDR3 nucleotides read TGTGCCATCAGCCACGGCCAAAGAAACTATGGCTACACCTTC. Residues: CAISHGQRNYGYTF.

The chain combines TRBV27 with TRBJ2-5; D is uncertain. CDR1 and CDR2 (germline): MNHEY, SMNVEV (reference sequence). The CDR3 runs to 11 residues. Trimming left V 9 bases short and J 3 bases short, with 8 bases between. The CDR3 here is CASISKETQYF. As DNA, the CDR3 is TGTGCCAGTATTTCGAAAGAGACCCAGTACTTC.

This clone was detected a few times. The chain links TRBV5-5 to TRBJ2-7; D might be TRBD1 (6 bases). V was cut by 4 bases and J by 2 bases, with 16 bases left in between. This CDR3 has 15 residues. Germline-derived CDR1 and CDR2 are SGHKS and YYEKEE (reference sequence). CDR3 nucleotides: TGTGCCAGCAGCACCACCGCAGGGGCCGCCTACGAGCAGTACTTC. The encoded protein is CASSTTAGAAYEQYF.

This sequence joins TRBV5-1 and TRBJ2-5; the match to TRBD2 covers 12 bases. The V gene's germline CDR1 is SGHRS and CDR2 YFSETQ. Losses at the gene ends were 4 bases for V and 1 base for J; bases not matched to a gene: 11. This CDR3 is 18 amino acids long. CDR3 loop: CASSQSSGGAPVQETQYF. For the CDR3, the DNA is TGCGCCAGCAGCCAATCTAGCGGGGGGGCCCCAGTCCAAGAGACCCAGTACTTC.

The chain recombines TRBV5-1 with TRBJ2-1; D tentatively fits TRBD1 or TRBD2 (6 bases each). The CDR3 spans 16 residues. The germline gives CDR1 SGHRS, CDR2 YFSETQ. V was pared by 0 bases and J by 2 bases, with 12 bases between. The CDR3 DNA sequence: TGCGCCAGCAGCTTGGTGAGGGGGGAACCCTACAATGAGCAGTTCTTC. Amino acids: CASSLVRGEPYNEQFF.

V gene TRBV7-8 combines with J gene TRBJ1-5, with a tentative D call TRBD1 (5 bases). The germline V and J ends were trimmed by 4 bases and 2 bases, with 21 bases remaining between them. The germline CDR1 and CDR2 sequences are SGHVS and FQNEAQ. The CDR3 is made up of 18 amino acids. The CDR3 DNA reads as TGTGCCAGCAGCTATGGGAGGGGCCCGCGGGGGGGCAATCAGCCCCAGCATTTT. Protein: CASSYGRGPRGGNQPQHF.

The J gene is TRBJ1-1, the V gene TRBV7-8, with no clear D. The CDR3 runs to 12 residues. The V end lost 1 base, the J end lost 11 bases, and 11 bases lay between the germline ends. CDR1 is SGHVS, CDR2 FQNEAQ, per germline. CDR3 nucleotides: TGTGCCAGCAGCTTAGAGCACTTGGTGGCTTTCTTT. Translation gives CASSLEHLVAFF.

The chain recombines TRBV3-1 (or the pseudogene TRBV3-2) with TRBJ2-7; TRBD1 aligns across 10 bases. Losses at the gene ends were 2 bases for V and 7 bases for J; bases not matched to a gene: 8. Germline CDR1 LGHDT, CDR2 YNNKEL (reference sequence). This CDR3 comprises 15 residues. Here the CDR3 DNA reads TGTGCCAGCAGCCAATGGGACAGGGGATCAAAAGAGCAGTACTTC. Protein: CASSQWDRGSKEQYF.

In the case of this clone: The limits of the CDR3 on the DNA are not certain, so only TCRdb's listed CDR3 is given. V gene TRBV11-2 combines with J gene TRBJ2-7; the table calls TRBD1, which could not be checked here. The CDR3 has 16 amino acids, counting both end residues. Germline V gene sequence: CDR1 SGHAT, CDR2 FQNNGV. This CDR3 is CASSFWPRGKTYEQYF.

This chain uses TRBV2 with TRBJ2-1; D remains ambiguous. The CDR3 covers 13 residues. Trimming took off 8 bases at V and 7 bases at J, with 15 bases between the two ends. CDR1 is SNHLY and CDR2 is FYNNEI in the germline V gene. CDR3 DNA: TGTGCCAGCTTGTGGACCGCTGGGAATGAGCAGTTCTTC. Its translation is CASLWTAGNEQFF.

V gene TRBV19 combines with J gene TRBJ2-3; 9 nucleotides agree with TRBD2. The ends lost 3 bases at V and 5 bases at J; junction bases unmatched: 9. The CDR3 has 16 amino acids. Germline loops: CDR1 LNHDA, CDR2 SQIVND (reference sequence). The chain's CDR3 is CASSISGGRGVDTQYF. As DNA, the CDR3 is TGTGCCAGTAGTATTAGCGGGGGACGAGGGGTAGATACGCAGTATTTT.

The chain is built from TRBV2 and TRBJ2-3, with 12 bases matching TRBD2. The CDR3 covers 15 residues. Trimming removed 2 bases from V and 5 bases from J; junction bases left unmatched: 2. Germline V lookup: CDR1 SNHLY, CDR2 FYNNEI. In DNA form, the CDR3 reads TGTGCCAGCAGTGAACTGACTAGCGGGAGAGATACGCAGTATTTT. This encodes CASSELTSGRDTQYF.

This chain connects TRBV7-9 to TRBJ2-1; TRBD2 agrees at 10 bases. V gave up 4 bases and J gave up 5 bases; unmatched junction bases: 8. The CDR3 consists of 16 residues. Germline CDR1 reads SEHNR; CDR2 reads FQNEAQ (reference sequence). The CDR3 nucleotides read TGTGCCAGCAGCTCTCAGCGGGGGGGCCTTCACAATGAGCAGTTCTTC. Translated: CASSSQRGGLHNEQFF.

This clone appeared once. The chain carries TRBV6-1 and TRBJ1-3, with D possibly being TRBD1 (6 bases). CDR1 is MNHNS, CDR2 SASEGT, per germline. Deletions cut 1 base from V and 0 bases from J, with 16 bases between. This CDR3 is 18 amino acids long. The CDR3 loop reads CASSEVAGGPYSGNTIYF. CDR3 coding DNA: TGTGCCAGCAGTGAAGTAGCGGGGGGCCCTTACTCTGGAAACACCATATATTTT.

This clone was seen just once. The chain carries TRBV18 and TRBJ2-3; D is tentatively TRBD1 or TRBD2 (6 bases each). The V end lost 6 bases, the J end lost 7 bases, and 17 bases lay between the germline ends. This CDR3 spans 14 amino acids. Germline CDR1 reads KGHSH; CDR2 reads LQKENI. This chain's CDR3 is CASSREGGDYTQYF. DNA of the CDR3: TGTGCCAGCTCCCGCGAGGGGGGCGATTATACGCAGTATTTT.

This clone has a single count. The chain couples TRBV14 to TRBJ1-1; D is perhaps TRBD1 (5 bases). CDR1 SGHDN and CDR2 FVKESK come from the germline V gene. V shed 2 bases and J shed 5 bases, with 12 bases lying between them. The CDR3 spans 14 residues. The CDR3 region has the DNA TGTGCCAGCAGCCAAATCCGACAGAGTACTGAAGCTTTCTTT. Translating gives CASSQIRQSTEAFF.

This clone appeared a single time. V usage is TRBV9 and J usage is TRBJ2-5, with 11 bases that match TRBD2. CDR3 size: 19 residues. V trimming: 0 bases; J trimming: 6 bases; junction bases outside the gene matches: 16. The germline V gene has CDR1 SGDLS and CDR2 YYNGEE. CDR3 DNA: TGTGCCAGCAGCGTAGCTCGGCAAAGACTAGCGGGGAGTCGACAGACCCAGTACTTC. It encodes CASSVARQRLAGSRQTQYF. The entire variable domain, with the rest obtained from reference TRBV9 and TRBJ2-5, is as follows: DSGVTQTPKHLITATGQRVTLRCSPRSGDLSVYWYQQSLDQGLQFLIQYYNGEERAKGNILERFSAQQFPDLHSELNLSSLELGDSALYFCASSVARQRLAGSRQTQYFGPGTRLLVL.

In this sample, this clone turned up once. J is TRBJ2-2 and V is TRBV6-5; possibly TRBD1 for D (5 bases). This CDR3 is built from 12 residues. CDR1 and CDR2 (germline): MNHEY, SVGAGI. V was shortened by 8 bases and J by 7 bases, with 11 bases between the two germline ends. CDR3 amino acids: CASGRAGGELFF. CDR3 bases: TGTGCCAGCGGCAGGGCTGGCGGGGAGCTGTTTTTT.

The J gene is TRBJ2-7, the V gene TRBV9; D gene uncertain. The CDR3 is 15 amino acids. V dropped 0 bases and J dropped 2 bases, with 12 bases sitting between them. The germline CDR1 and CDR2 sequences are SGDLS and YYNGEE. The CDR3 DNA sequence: TGTGCCAGCAGCGTAGACGCGGCACTTGCCTACGAGCAGTACTTC. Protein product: CASSVDAALAYEQYF.

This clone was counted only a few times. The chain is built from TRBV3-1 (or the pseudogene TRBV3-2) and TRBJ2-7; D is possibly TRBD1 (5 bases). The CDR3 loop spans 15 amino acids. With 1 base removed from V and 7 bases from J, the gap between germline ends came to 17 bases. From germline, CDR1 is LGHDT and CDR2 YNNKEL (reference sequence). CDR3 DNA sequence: TGTGCCAGCAGCCAAGGGTGGGGCTCGGTTATGGAGCAGTACTTC. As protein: CASSQGWGSVMEQYF.

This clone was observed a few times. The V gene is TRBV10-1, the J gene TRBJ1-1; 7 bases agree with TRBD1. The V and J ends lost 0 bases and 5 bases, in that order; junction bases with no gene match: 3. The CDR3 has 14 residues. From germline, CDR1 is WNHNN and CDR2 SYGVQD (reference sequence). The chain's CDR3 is CASSESGGRTEAFF. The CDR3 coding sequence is TGCGCCAGCAGTGAGTCAGGGGGCAGGACTGAAGCTTTCTTT.

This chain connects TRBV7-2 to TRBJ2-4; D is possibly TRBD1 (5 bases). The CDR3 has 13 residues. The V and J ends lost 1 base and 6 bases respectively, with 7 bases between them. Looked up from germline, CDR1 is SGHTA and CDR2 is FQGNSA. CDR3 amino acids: CASSLVQGNIQYF. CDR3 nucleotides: TGTGCCAGCAGCTTAGTTCAGGGAAACATTCAGTACTTC.

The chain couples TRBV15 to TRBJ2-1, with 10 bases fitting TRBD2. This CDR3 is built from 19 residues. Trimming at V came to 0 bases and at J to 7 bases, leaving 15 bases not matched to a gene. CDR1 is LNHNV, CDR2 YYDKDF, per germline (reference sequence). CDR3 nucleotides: TGTGCCACCAGCAGAGAAGCTAAGGGGCTAGCGGGGGTTATAAATGAGCAGTTCTTC. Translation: CATSREAKGLAGVINEQFF.

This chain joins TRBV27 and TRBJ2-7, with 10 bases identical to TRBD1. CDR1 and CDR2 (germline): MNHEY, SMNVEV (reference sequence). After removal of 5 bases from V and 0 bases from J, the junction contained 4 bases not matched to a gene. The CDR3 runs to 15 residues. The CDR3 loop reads CASSPWDRGSYEQYF. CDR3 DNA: TGTGCCAGCAGTCCTTGGGACAGGGGCTCCTACGAGCAGTACTTC.